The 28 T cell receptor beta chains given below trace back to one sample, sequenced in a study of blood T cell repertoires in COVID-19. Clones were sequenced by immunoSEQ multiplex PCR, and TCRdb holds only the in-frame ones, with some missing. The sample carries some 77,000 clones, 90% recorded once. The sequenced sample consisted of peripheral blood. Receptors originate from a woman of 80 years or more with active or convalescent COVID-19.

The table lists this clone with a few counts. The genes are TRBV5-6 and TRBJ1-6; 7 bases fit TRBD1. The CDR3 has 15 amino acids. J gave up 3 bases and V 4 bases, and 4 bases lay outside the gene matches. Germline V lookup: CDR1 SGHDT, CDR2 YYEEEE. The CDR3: CASSQGQLYNSPLHF. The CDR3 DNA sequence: TGTGCCAGCAGCCAGGGACAGCTCTATAATTCACCCCTCCACTTT.

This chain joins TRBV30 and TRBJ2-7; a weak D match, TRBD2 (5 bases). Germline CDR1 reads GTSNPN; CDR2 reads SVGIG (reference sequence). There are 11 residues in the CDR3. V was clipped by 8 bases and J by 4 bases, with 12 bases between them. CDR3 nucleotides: TGTGCCGCCCCCTCGGGATACGAGCAGTACTTC. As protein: CAAPSGYEQYF.

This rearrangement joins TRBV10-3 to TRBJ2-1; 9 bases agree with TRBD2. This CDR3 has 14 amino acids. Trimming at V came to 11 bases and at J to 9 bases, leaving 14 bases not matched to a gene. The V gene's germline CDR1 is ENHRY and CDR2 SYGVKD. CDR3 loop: CASRVAGVSGEQFF. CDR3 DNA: TGTGCCTCGCGGGTAGCGGGAGTGAGCGGTGAGCAGTTCTTC.

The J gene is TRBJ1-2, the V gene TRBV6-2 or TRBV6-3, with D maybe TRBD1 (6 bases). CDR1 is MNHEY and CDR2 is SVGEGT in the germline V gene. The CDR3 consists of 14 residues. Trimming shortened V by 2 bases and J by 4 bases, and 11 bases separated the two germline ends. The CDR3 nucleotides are TGTGCCAGCAGTTACGGGGGGGGCGTCTATGGCTACACCTTC. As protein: CASSYGGGVYGYTF.

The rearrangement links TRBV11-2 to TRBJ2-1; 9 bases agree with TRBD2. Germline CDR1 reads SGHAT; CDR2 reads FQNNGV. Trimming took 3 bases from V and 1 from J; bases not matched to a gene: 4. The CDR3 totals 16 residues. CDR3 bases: TGTGCCAGCAGCTTCGCCACTAGCGGGTCCTACAATGAGCAGTTCTTC. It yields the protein CASSFATSGSYNEQFF.

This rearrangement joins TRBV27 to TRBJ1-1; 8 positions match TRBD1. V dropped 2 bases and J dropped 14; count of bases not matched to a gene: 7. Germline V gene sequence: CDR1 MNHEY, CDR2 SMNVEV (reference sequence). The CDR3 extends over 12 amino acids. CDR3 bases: TGTGCCAGCAGTTTACCTCAGGGGGCTGAGTTCTTT. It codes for CASSLPQGAEFF.

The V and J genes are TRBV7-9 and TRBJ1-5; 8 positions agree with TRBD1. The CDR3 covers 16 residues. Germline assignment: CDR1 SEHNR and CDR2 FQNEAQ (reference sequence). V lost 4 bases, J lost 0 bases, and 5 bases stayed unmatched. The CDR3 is CASSSTGGGSNQPQHF. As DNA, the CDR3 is TGTGCCAGCAGCTCTACAGGGGGGGGTAGCAATCAGCCCCAGCATTTT.

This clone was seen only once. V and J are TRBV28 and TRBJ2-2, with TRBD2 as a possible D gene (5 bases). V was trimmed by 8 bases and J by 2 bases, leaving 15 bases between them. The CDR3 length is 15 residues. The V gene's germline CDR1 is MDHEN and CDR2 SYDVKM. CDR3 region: CASAPPRLNTGELFF. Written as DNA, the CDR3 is TGTGCCAGCGCCCCCCCGAGACTAAACACCGGGGAGCTGTTTTTT.

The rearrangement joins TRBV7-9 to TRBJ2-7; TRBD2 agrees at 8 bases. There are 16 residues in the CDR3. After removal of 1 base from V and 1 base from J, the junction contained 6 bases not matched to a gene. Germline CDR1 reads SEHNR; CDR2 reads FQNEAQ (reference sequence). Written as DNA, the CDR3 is TGTGCCAGCAGCTTAGGGGGAAGCGGGAGTTCCTACGAGCAGTACTTC. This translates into CASSLGGSGSSYEQYF.

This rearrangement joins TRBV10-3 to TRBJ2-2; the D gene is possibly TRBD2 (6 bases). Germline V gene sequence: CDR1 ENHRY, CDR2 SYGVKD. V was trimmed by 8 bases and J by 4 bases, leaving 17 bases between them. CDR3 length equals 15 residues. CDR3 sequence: CAIGSGRDLTGELFF. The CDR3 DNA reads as TGTGCCATCGGCAGCGGGCGAGACCTCACCGGGGAGCTGTTTTTT.

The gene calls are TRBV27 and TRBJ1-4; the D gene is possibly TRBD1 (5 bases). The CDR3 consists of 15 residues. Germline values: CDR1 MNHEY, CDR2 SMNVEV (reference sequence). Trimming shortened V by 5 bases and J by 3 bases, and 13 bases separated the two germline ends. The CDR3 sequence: CASSHYRTPNEKLFF. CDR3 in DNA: TGTGCCAGCAGTCACTACAGGACCCCTAATGAAAAACTGTTTTTT.

The chain's CDR3 is CASRGQDRDGYTF. CDR3 nucleotide sequence: TGTGCCAGTAGGGGTCAAGACAGGGATGGCTACACCTTC. This sequence joins TRBV19 and TRBJ1-2; 7 bases are a match to TRBD1. This CDR3 region has 13 residues. After removal of 6 bases from V and 6 bases from J, the junction contained 7 bases not matched to a gene. From germline, CDR1 is LNHDA and CDR2 SQIVND (reference sequence).

The CDR3, as DNA: TGTGCCAGCAGCTTAGGCGGTGTGGGACTAGCGGAGATCACAGATACGCAGTATTTT. Its protein product is CASSLGGVGLAEITDTQYF. This chain joins TRBV7-2 and TRBJ2-3; TRBD2 matches at 11 bases. Per germline, CDR1 SGHTA and CDR2 FQGNSA. The CDR3 loop spans 19 amino acids. The J segment lost 2 bases and the V segment lost 1 base, leaving 11 bases of the junction unmatched.

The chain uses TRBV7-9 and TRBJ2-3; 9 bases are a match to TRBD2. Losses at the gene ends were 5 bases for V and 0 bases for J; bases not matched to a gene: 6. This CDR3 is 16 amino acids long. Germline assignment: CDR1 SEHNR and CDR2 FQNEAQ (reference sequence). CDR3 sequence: CASSTRTSASTDTQYF. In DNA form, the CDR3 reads TGTGCCAGCAGCACCCGGACTAGCGCAAGCACAGATACGCAGTATTTT.

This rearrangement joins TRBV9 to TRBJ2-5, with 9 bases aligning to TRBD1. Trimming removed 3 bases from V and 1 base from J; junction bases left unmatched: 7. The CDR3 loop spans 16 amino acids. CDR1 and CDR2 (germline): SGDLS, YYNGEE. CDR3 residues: CASSAPGTGIQETQYF. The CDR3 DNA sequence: TGTGCCAGCAGCGCCCCCGGGACAGGGATCCAAGAGACCCAGTACTTC.

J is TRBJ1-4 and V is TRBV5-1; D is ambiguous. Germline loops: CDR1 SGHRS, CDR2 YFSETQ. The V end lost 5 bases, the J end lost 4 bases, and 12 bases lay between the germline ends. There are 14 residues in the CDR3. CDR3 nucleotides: TGCGCCAGCAGGCCCGGGTCTTATAATGAAAAACTGTTTTTT. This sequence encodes CASRPGSYNEKLFF.

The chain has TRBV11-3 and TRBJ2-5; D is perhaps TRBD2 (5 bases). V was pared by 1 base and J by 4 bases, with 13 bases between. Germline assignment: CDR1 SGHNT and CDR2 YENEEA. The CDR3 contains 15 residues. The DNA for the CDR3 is TGTGCCAGCAGCTTAGGCGACGGCCGGGGAGAGACCCAGTACTTC. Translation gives CASSLGDGRGETQYF.

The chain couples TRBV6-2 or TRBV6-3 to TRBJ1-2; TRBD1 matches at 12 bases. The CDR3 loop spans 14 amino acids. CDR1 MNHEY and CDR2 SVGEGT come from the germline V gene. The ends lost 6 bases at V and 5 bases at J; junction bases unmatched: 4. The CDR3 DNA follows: TGTGCCAGCAGCAGGGGACAGGGGGCGTATGGCTACACCTTC. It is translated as CASSRGQGAYGYTF.

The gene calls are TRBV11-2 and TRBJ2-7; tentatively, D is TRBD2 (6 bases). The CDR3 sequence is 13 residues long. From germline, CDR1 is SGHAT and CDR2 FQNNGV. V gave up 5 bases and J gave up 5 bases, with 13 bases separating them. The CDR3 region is CASSPRGGDEQYF. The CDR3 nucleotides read TGTGCCAGCAGCCCGCGGGGCGGGGACGAGCAGTACTTC.

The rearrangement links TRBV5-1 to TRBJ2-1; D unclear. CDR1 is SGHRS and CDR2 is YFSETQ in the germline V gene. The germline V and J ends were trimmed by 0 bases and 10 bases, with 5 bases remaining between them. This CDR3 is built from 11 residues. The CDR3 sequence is CASSLALEQFF. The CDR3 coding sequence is TGCGCCAGCAGCTTGGCTCTGGAGCAGTTCTTC.

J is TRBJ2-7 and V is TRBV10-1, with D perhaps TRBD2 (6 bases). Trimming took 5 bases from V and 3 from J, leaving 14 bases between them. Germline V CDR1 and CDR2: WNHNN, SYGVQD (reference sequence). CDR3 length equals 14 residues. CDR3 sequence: CASSRGGNFYEQYF. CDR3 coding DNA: TGCGCCAGCAGTCGGGGCGGGAATTTCTACGAGCAGTACTTC.

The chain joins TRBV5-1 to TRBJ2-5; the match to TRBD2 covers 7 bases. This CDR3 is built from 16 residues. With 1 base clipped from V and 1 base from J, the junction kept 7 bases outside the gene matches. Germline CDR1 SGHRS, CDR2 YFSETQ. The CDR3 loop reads CASSLRPSGAQETQYF. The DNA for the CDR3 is TGCGCCAGCAGCTTGCGGCCTAGCGGAGCCCAAGAGACCCAGTACTTC.

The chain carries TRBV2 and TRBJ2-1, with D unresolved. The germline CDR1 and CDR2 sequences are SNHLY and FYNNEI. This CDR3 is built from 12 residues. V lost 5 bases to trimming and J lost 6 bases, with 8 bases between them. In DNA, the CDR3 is TGTGCCAGCAGTCTAGAATTCAATGAGCAGTTCTTC. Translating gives CASSLEFNEQFF.

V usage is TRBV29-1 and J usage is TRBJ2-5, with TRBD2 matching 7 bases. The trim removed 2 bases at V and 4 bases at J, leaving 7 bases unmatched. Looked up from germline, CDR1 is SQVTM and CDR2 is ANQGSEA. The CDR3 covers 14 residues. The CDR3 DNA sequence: TGCAGCGTTGAATACCCGCCGGGGGGAGAGACCCAGTACTTC. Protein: CSVEYPPGGETQYF.

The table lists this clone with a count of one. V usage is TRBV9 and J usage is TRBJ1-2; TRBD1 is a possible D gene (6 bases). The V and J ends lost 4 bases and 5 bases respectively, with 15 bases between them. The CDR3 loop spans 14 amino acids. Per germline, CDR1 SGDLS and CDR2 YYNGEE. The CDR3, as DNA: TGTGCCAGCAGCCAAACAGGGTTAGAGTATGGCTACACCTTC. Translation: CASSQTGLEYGYTF. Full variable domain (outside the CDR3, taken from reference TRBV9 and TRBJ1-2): DSGVTQTPKHLITATGQRVTLRCSPRSGDLSVYWYQQSLDQGLQFLIQYYNGEERAKGNILERFSAQQFPDLHSELNLSSLELGDSALYFCASSQTGLEYGYTFGSGTRLTVV.

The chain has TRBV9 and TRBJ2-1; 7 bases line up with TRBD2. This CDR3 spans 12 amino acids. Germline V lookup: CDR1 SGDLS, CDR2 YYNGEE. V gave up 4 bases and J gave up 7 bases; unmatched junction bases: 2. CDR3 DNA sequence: TGTGCCAGCAGCCGGACTAGGAATGAGCAGTTCTTC. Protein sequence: CASSRTRNEQFF.

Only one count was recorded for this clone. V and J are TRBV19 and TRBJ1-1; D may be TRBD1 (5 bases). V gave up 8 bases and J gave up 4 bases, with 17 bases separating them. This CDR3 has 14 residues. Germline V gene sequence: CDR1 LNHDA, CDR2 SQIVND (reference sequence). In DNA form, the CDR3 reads TGTGCCAGTTATTACAGGCCGGGGGGCACTGAAGCTTTCTTT. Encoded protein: CASYYRPGGTEAFF.

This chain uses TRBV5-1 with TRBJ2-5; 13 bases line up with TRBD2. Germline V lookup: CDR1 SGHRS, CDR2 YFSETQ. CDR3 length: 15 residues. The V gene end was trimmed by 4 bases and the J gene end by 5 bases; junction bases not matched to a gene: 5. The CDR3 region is CASSTGLAGVETQYF. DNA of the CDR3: TGCGCCAGCAGCACCGGACTAGCGGGAGTCGAGACCCAGTACTTC. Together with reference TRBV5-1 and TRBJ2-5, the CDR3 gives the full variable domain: KAGVTQTPRYLIKTRGQQVTLSCSPISGHRSVSWYQQTPGQGLQFLFEYFSETQRNKGNFPGRFSGRQFSNSRSEMNVSTLELGDSALYLCASSTGLAGVETQYFGPGTRLLVL.